This T cell receptor (beta chain) was captured by sequencing in a study of blood T cell repertoires in COVID-19. Study-wide background: Specimens from acute and convalescent COVID-19 originated in the United States, Italy and Spain. The analysed material was cDNA or gDNA that came from T cells, B-cell-depleted T cells, or PBMCs.

This CDR3 contains 16 residues. In germline, CDR1 is SGHVS, CDR2 FQNEAQ. J was trimmed by 1 base and V by 5 bases; bases with no gene match: 8. Source study methods: Reference gene primer amplification gave estimated nucleated cell counts. The protocol was immunoSEQ multiplex PCR, while the TCRdb copy is restricted to in-frame clones and leaves out a portion. The D gene and trimming were derived from the DNA, and the V and J assignments and clone size from that table. The profile covers 24,000 or so clones, with 80% to 90% appearing a single time and roughly 19% taken by the ten largest. V usage is TRBV7-8 and J usage is TRBJ2-7; 10 nucleotides align to TRBD2. Sequenced material: peripheral blood. This sequence originates from a human donor with acute or convalescent COVID-19. The donor label of this sample is uncertain. The CDR3 DNA follows: TGTGCCAGCAGCCCCACCGGGACTAGCGTATCCTACGAGCAGTACTTC. It codes for CASSPTGTSVSYEQYF.